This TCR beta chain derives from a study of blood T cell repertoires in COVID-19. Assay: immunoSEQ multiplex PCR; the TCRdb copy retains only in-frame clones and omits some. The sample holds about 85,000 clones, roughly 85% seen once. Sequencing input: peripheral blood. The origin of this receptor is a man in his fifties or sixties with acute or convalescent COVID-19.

This chain's CDR3 is CASSPGTASRDYGYTF. The CDR3 region has the DNA TGCGCCAGCAGCCCAGGGACAGCCTCGCGGGACTATGGCTACACCTTC. The chain joins TRBV5-1 to TRBJ1-2; TRBD1 matches at 7 bases. Germline CDR1 reads SGHRS; CDR2 reads YFSETQ. The CDR3 totals 16 residues. Trimming at V came to 4 bases and at J to 3 bases, leaving 12 bases not matched to a gene.